This T cell receptor (beta chain) was recorded in a study of T cells in Graves' hyperthyroidism and ophthalmopathy. This clonotype was found many times. Just one base apart from a much larger clone, this may be a read error. From germline, CDR1 is LNHDA and CDR2 SQIVND (reference sequence). The CDR3 totals 15 residues. Cells are PBMCs isolated from more than 8.5 ml of fresh blood. RNA transcripts gave rise to amplified TCR beta CDR3 regions. When the TCR CDR3 underwent first-round RT-PCR, the HTBI primer set was used. TCRdb reprocessed the multiplex PCR reads via MiXCR and lists one record per CDR3 protein. The sample carries about 52,000 distinct CDR3 sequences, approximately 48% recorded once.

The sequence derives from a woman between 45 and 65 years old with Graves' ophthalmopathy. The chain uses TRBV19 and TRBJ2-3, with 7 bases lining up with TRBD1. The sample comprised blood. This CDR3 is CASSTTTGSTDTRYF. CDR3 DNA: TGTGCCAGTAGTACTACGACAGGGAGTACAGATACGCGGTATTTT.